This TCR beta chain was documented in a study of graft-versus-host responses after intestinal transplantation. About the study: Tacrolimus plus steroids were given to all recipients for approximately 3 years, preceded by anti-thymocyte globulin induction.

The CDR3 spans 15 residues. This table comes from immunoSEQ multiplex PCR, and its TCRdb copy is limited to in-frame clones, with some not included. The data contain about 36,000 clones, around 94% of them seen just once; the ten biggest clones take up about 0.22%. A remark on this clone: Its antigen is as yet unknown.

V is TRBV21-1 and J is TRBJ2-1. TRBV21-1 is assigned pseudogene status. The sequence was obtained from a human donor who was the organ donor for an intestinal transplant. Specimen: unstimulated CD4+ T cells sorted from spleen or lymph node cells, collected before transplant. In DNA form, the CDR3 reads TGTGCCAGCAGCTCACCCCAGCCCCGCTACAATGAGCAGTTCTTC. It is translated as CASSSPQPRYNEQFF.